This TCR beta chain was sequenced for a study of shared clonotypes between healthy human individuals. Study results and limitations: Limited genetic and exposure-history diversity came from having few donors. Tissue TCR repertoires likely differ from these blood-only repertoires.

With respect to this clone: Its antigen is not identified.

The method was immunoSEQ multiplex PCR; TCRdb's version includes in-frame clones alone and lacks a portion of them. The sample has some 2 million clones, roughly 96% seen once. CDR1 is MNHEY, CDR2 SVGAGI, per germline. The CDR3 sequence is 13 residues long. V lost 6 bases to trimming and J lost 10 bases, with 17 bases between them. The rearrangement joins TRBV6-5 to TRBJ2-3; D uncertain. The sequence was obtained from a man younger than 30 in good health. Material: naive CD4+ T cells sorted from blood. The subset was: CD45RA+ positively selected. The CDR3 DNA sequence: TGTGCCAGCAGACCCGCGTGGGTATCGCCGCAGTATTTT. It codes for CASRPAWVSPQYF.